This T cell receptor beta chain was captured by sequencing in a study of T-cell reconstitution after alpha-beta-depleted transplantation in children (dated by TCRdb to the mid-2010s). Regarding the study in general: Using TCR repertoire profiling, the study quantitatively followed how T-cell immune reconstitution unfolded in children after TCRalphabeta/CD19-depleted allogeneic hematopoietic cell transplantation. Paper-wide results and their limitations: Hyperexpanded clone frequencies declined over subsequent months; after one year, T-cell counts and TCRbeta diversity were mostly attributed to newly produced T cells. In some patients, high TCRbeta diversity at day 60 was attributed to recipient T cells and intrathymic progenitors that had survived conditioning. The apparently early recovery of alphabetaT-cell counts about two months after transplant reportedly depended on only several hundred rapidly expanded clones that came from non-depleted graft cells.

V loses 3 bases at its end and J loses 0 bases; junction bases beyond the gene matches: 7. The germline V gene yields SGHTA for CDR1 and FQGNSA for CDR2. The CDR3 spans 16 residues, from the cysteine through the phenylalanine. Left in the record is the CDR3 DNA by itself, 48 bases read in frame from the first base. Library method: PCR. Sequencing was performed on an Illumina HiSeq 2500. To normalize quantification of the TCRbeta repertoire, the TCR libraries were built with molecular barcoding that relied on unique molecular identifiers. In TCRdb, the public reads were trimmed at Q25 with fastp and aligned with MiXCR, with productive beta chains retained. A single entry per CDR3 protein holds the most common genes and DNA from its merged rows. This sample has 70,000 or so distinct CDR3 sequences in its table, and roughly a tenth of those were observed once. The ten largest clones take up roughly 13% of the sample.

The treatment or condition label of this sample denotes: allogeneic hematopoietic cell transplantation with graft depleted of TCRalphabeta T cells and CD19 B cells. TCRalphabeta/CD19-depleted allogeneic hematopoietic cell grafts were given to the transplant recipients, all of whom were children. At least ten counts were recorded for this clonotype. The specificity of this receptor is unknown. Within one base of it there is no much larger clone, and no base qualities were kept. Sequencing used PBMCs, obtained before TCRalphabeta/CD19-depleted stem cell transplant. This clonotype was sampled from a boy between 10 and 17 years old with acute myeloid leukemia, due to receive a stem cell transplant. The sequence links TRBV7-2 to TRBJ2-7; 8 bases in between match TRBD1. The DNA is TGTGCCAGCAGCTTTATATCAGGGACAGGCTCCTACGAGCAGTACTTC. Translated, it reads CASSFISGTGSYEQYF. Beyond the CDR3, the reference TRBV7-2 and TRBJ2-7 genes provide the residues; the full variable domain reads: GAGVSQSPSNKVTEKGKDVELRCDPISGHTALYWYRQSLGQGLEFLIYFQGNSAPDKSGLPSDRFSAERTGGSVSTLTIQRTQQEDSAVYLCASSFISGTGSYEQYFGPGTRLTVT.